Below are 30 T cell receptor beta chains sequenced from a single sample in a study of blood T cell repertoires in COVID-19. Clones were read by immunoSEQ multiplex PCR, and TCRdb kept only the in-frame ones, dropping some. The sample comprises 35,000 to 55,000 clones, around 89% of which are singletons, and approximately 2.8% rests with the top ten. The sample consisted of peripheral blood. All receptors derive from a man aged 45 to 65 with active COVID-19.

This chain uses TRBV19 with TRBJ2-4; tentatively, D is TRBD2 (7 bases). The V and J ends lost 4 bases and 6 bases respectively, with 13 bases between them. The CDR3 is 14 residues long. CDR1 LNHDA and CDR2 SQIVND come from the germline V gene (reference sequence). The DNA of the CDR3 is TGTGCCAGTAGTAATCGGGGGGCGTTAAACATTCAGTACTTC. The encoded protein is CASSNRGALNIQYF. The complete variable domain, with remaining parts taken from reference TRBV19 and TRBJ2-4, reads DGGITQSPKYLFRKEGQNVTLSCEQNLNHDAMYWYRQDPGQGLRLIYYSQIVNDFQKGDIAEGYSVSREKKESFPLTVTSAQKNPTAFYLCASSNRGALNIQYFGAGTRLSVL.

The chain has TRBV6-5 and TRBJ1-4; 7 bases are a match to TRBD1. The trim removed 6 bases at V and 2 bases at J, leaving 3 bases unmatched. This CDR3 comprises 14 residues. CDR1 and CDR2 (germline): MNHEY, SVGAGI. CDR3 residues: CASRKTGTNEKLFF. CDR3 bases: TGTGCCAGCAGAAAGACAGGGACTAATGAAAAACTGTTTTTT.

The chain recombines TRBV27 with TRBJ1-6; D uncertain. CDR1 and CDR2 from the germline V gene are MNHEY and SMNVEV (reference sequence). CDR3 length: 13 residues. Trimming removed 5 bases from V and 7 bases from J, with 9 bases in between. For the CDR3, the DNA is TGTGCCAGCAGTCTGGCAAGAAATTCACCCCTCCACTTT. This translates into CASSLARNSPLHF.

The gene calls are TRBV5-4 and TRBJ1-2, with D possibly being TRBD1 (5 bases). Trimming cost V 2 bases and J 6 bases, with 11 bases left between them. The germline gives CDR1 SGHNT, CDR2 YYREEE (reference sequence). This CDR3 is built from 13 residues. The CDR3 spells CASSLLQGDGYTF. For the CDR3, the DNA is TGTGCCAGCAGCTTATTGCAGGGTGATGGCTACACCTTC.

V gene TRBV30 combines with J gene TRBJ1-5; weak D call: TRBD1 (5 bases). Between the trimmed V and J ends, which lost 3 bases and 0 bases, there was a span of 15 bases. The CDR3 consists of 16 residues. Per the germline V gene, CDR1 is GTSNPN and CDR2 is SVGIG (reference sequence). CDR3 residues: CAWRPYSGASNQPQHF. The CDR3 DNA follows: TGTGCCTGGAGGCCCTACAGCGGGGCTAGCAATCAGCCCCAGCATTTT.

This chain uses TRBV24-1 with TRBJ2-3; D might be TRBD2 (6 bases). CDR3 size: 14 residues. The ends were cut back, 1 base at V and 4 bases at J, with 8 bases in the middle. Per the germline V gene, CDR1 is KGHDR and CDR2 is SFDVKD. The chain's CDR3 is CATSDFGGSDTQYF. The CDR3 DNA sequence: TGTGCCACCAGTGATTTTGGGGGGTCAGATACGCAGTATTTT.

This chain joins TRBV6-5 and TRBJ1-2; TRBD1 matches at 7 bases. The ends lost 6 bases at V and 6 bases at J; junction bases unmatched: 4. This CDR3 contains 12 residues. Germline V gene data show CDR1 as MNHEY and CDR2 as SVGAGI. CDR3 in amino acids: CASSQTGNGYTF. CDR3 DNA: TGTGCCAGCAGCCAGACAGGGAATGGCTACACCTTC.

The rearrangement joins TRBV6-2 or TRBV6-3 to TRBJ2-3; 8 nucleotides agree with TRBD1. Germline trimming cut 6 bases from V and 1 base from J; bases unmatched to any gene: 9. This CDR3 is built from 16 residues. Germline loops: CDR1 MNHEY, CDR2 SVGEGT. As DNA, the CDR3 is TGTGCCAGCAGCCCTACGACAGGGGTCGGCACAGATACGCAGTATTTT. Its translation: CASSPTTGVGTDTQYF.

The rearrangement links TRBV6-5 to TRBJ2-2; 9 nucleotides align to TRBD2. The CDR3 sequence is 14 residues long. The germline CDR1 and CDR2 sequences are MNHEY and SVGAGI. The trim removed 8 bases at V and 7 bases at J, leaving 8 bases unmatched. The CDR3 loop reads CASSKTSGSGELFF. The CDR3 DNA follows: TGTGCCAGCTCAAAGACTAGCGGAAGCGGGGAGCTGTTTTTT.

The V and J genes are TRBV7-9 and TRBJ2-4; TRBD1 matches at 8 bases. This CDR3 region has 16 residues. The V gene end was trimmed by 4 bases and the J gene end by 6 bases; junction bases not matched to a gene: 11. Germline lookup yields CDR1 SEHNR and CDR2 FQNEAQ (reference sequence). In nucleotides, the CDR3 is TGTGCCAGCAGCTCATACAGGGGGATTGGGGGAAACATTCAGTACTTC. Amino acids: CASSSYRGIGGNIQYF.

This clone was observed a single time. The chain employs TRBV24-1 and TRBJ2-3; a weak D match, TRBD2 (6 bases). CDR3 size: 13 residues. Germline V gene lookup returns CDR1 KGHDR and CDR2 SFDVKD. The V gene lost 9 bases and the J gene lost 1 base, with 10 bases spanning the gap. The CDR3 coding sequence is TGTGCCACCGGTACGGGGGGCACAGATACGCAGTATTTT. Its translation: CATGTGGTDTQYF.

The chain employs TRBV4-1 and TRBJ1-2; the D gene is possibly TRBD1 (5 bases). Per the germline V gene, CDR1 is MGHRA and CDR2 is YSYEKL. The CDR3 has 13 residues. Deletions cut 1 base from V and 5 bases from J, with 8 bases between. In DNA form, the CDR3 reads TGCGCCAGCAGCCAAGCCAGGGAATATGGCTACACCTTC. Translation: CASSQAREYGYTF.

The chain links TRBV28 to TRBJ1-5; D remains ambiguous. This CDR3 region has 15 residues. Germline-derived CDR1 and CDR2 are MDHEN and SYDVKM. V lost 5 bases to trimming and J lost 2 bases, with 13 bases between them. The CDR3 DNA reads as TGTGCCAGCAGTCCGGTCGGTGGAGGCAATCAGCCCCAGCATTTT. It yields the protein CASSPVGGGNQPQHF.

This sequence joins TRBV5-1 and TRBJ1-3; weak D call: TRBD1 (6 bases). CDR3 size: 14 residues. Trimming stripped 3 bases from V and 4 bases from J, with 11 bases between. CDR1 SGHRS and CDR2 YFSETQ come from the germline V gene. CDR3 sequence reads: CASSSRGYGNTIYF. DNA of the CDR3: TGCGCCAGCAGCTCGAGGGGGTACGGAAACACCATATATTTT. Supplemented by reference TRBV5-1 and TRBJ1-3, the full variable domain reads KAGVTQTPRYLIKTRGQQVTLSCSPISGHRSVSWYQQTPGQGLQFLFEYFSETQRNKGNFPGRFSGRQFSNSRSEMNVSTLELGDSALYLCASSSRGYGNTIYFGEGSWLTVV.

The chain combines TRBV5-4 with TRBJ2-2, with D perhaps TRBD2 (6 bases). There are 16 residues in the CDR3. Germline CDR1 SGHNT, CDR2 YYREEE (reference sequence). Trimming removed 4 bases from V and 4 bases from J, with 17 bases in between. The CDR3 loop reads CASSLMGGVGTGELFF. The CDR3 coding sequence is TGTGCCAGCAGCCTTATGGGCGGGGTCGGCACCGGGGAGCTGTTTTTT.

The chain combines TRBV9 with TRBJ2-3; no reliable D call. The germline gives CDR1 SGDLS, CDR2 YYNGEE. This CDR3 has 14 amino acids. V shed 0 bases and J shed 1 base, with 6 bases lying between them. The CDR3 coding sequence is TGTGCCAGCAGCGTAGGAGGTCGCACAGATACGCAGTATTTT. It codes for CASSVGGRTDTQYF. The whole variable domain, remainder taken from reference TRBV9 and TRBJ2-3, is DSGVTQTPKHLITATGQRVTLRCSPRSGDLSVYWYQQSLDQGLQFLIQYYNGEERAKGNILERFSAQQFPDLHSELNLSSLELGDSALYFCASSVGGRTDTQYFGPGTRLTVL.

This sequence joins TRBV10-3 and TRBJ1-1; D is unclear. This CDR3 has 15 amino acids. Germline CDR1 reads ENHRY; CDR2 reads SYGVKD. V was clipped by 2 bases and J by 0 bases, with 10 bases between them. CDR3 nucleotides: TGTGCCATCAGTGAGCGGGCCGGGGTGAACACTGAAGCTTTCTTT. It specifies CAISERAGVNTEAFF.

The table lists this clone with a few counts. The V gene is TRBV6-5, the J gene TRBJ1-2; weak D call: TRBD1 (5 bases). Germline V gene lookup returns CDR1 MNHEY and CDR2 SVGAGI. Deletions cut 0 bases from V and 4 bases from J, with 9 bases between. There are 14 residues in the CDR3. The CDR3 coding sequence is TGTGCCAGCAGTTACTCTGACAGAGCCTATGGCTACACCTTC. This sequence encodes CASSYSDRAYGYTF.

The chain carries TRBV6-5 and TRBJ1-5; D perhaps matches TRBD1 (5 bases). This CDR3 region has 15 residues. The V end was cut by 1 base, the J end by 8 bases, with 15 bases between. CDR1 MNHEY and CDR2 SVGAGI come from the germline V gene. The CDR3 reads CASSYLDNLGKPQHF. The CDR3 DNA reads as TGTGCCAGCAGTTACTTGGACAACTTAGGAAAGCCCCAGCATTTT.

This clone was found a few times. The chain carries TRBV2 and TRBJ2-7; D unclear. Germline V gene lookup returns CDR1 SNHLY and CDR2 FYNNEI. V dropped 2 bases and J dropped 7 bases, with 12 bases sitting between them. The CDR3 covers 13 residues. The CDR3 is CASSEYGLWEQYF. CDR3 in DNA: TGTGCCAGCAGTGAATATGGCCTGTGGGAGCAGTACTTC. Variable domain in full (rest from reference TRBV2 and TRBJ2-7): EPEVTQTPSHQVTQMGQEVILRCVPISNHLYFYWYRQILGQKVEFLVSFYNNEISEKSEIFDDQFSVERPDGSNFTLKIRSTKLEDSAMYFCASSEYGLWEQYFGPGTRLTVT.

The genes are TRBV5-1 and TRBJ2-2, with 9 bases that match TRBD2. The CDR3 is made up of 15 amino acids. Unmatched junction bases numbered 7, after V lost 9 bases and J lost 1 base. From germline, CDR1 is SGHRS and CDR2 YFSETQ. The CDR3 reads CATRAGGQNTGELFF. CDR3 nucleotides: TGCGCCACCAGAGCGGGGGGACAGAACACCGGGGAGCTGTTTTTT.

This chain connects TRBV6-5 to TRBJ1-2; D is possibly TRBD1 (5 bases). V was trimmed by 3 bases and J by 5 bases, leaving 10 bases between them. In germline, CDR1 is MNHEY, CDR2 SVGAGI. The CDR3 has 13 residues. This chain's CDR3 is CASSYDRLYGYTF. The CDR3 DNA sequence: TGTGCCAGCAGTTATGACAGATTGTATGGCTACACCTTC.

The J gene is TRBJ1-2, the V gene TRBV6-6, with 8 bases matching TRBD1. V lost 5 bases, J lost 5 bases, and 7 bases stayed unmatched. Germline lookup yields CDR1 MNHNY and CDR2 SVGAGI (reference sequence). This CDR3 has 14 amino acids. The CDR3 spells CASSQGTGVYGYTF. In nucleotides, the CDR3 is TGTGCCAGCAGTCAGGGGACAGGTGTTTATGGCTACACCTTC.

J is TRBJ2-7 and V is TRBV2; 11 bases match TRBD2. The CDR3 sequence is 13 residues long. Germline V gene sequence: CDR1 SNHLY, CDR2 FYNNEI. V was pared by 9 bases and J by 6 bases, with 7 bases of the junction left unmatched. For the CDR3, the DNA is TGTGCCAGGTCGACTAGCGGGGTAAGCGAGCAGTACTTC. Protein: CARSTSGVSEQYF.

The J gene is TRBJ1-6, the V gene TRBV30; TRBD1 might be the D (5 bases). Germline assignment: CDR1 GTSNPN and CDR2 SVGIG (reference sequence). Trimming shortened V by 8 bases and J by 7 bases, and 12 bases separated the two germline ends. The CDR3 totals 12 residues. This CDR3 is CAGSGGNSPLHF. The CDR3 region has the DNA TGTGCCGGTTCTGGGGGGAATTCACCCCTCCACTTT.

The chain couples TRBV13 to TRBJ2-5, with TRBD2 as a possible D gene (6 bases). This CDR3 comprises 14 residues. Germline loops: CDR1 PRHDT, CDR2 FYEKMQ (reference sequence). Trimming shortened V by 4 bases and J by 2 bases, and 11 bases separated the two germline ends. Here the CDR3 reads CASSWGRGQETQYF. CDR3 in DNA: TGTGCCAGCAGCTGGGGACGGGGGCAAGAGACCCAGTACTTC. Full variable domain (rest looked up from reference TRBV13 and TRBJ2-5): AAGVIQSPRHLIKEKRETATLKCYPIPRHDTVYWYQQGPGQDPQFLISFYEKMQSDKGSIPDRFSAQQFSDYHSELNMSSLELGDSALYFCASSWGRGQETQYFGPGTRLLVL.

The V and J genes are TRBV9 and TRBJ2-3; TRBD2 might be the D (7 bases). There are 16 residues in the CDR3. CDR1 and CDR2 from the germline V gene are SGDLS and YYNGEE. Trimming took 0 bases from V and 3 from J, leaving 14 bases between them. CDR3 amino acids: CASSVVGGGRTDTQYF. In DNA, the CDR3 is TGTGCCAGCAGCGTAGTTGGGGGGGGCCGGACAGATACGCAGTATTTT. Complete variable domain (other parts from reference TRBV9 and TRBJ2-3): DSGVTQTPKHLITATGQRVTLRCSPRSGDLSVYWYQQSLDQGLQFLIQYYNGEERAKGNILERFSAQQFPDLHSELNLSSLELGDSALYFCASSVVGGGRTDTQYFGPGTRLTVL.

The V call is TRBV19, the J call TRBJ1-2; 8 nucleotides match TRBD1. The CDR3 runs to 16 residues. V lost 9 bases and J lost 0; bases outside the gene matches: 12. Per the germline V gene, CDR1 is LNHDA and CDR2 is SQIVND (reference sequence). CDR3 in amino acids: CASRPGQGIANYGYTF. CDR3 DNA sequence: TGTGCCAGCCGACCCGGACAGGGAATAGCTAACTATGGCTACACCTTC.

The V and J genes are TRBV19 and TRBJ2-2, with 11 bases matching TRBD2. V was clipped by 7 bases and J by 2 bases; unmatched bases: 15. The CDR3 has 19 amino acids. Germline CDR1 and CDR2: LNHDA and SQIVND (reference sequence). The CDR3, as DNA: TGTGCCAGTATCCCGAAAGGGCTAGCGGGGGGAGTTAACACCGGGGAGCTGTTTTTT. It specifies CASIPKGLAGGVNTGELFF.

The chain combines TRBV6-6 with TRBJ1-1; D is unclear. Germline V CDR1 and CDR2: MNHNY, SVGAGI (reference sequence). Trimming took 0 bases from V and 4 from J, leaving 9 bases between them. The CDR3 sequence is 14 residues long. In nucleotides, the CDR3 is TGTGCCAGCAGTTACTCCGGCTCGGGCACTGAAGCTTTCTTT. It translates to CASSYSGSGTEAFF.